Below are 22 T cell receptor beta chains sequenced from a single sample in a study of blood T cell repertoires in COVID-19. The method was immunoSEQ multiplex PCR; TCRdb's version includes in-frame clones alone and lacks a portion of them. The data hold fewer than 250,000 clones, with over 75% observed a single time. Sequencing was performed on peripheral blood. The receptor source for this set is a woman in her 40s who had recovered from COVID-19.

This clone has only a few counts. This chain joins TRBV5-4 and TRBJ2-5; TRBD1 is a possible D gene (5 bases). Germline CDR1 and CDR2: SGHNT and YYREEE (reference sequence). Trimming removed 3 bases at V and 4 bases at J, with 16 bases between. The CDR3 is 15 amino acids. The chain's CDR3 is CASSWKNQGAETQYF. DNA for the CDR3: TGTGCCAGCAGCTGGAAGAACCAGGGTGCAGAGACCCAGTACTTC.

The chain links TRBV5-1 to TRBJ1-4; 9 nucleotides match TRBD1. The CDR3 has 15 amino acids. The V gene end was trimmed by 4 bases and the J gene end by 4 bases; junction bases not matched to a gene: 5. Germline CDR1 SGHRS, CDR2 YFSETQ. CDR3 coding DNA: TGCGCCAGCAGCACCGACAGGGGGTTTAATGAAAAACTGTTTTTT. It translates to CASSTDRGFNEKLFF.

The chain uses TRBV6-4 and TRBJ2-3, with TRBD2 as a possible D gene (5 bases). V was cut by 6 bases and J by 1 base, with 14 bases left in between. The CDR3 loop spans 15 amino acids. Germline lookup yields CDR1 MRHNA and CDR2 SNTAGT. Here the CDR3 DNA reads TGTGCCAGCAGACCCATAGCGTCGGGCACAGATACGCAGTATTTT. Amino acid sequence: CASRPIASGTDTQYF.

The chain uses TRBV9 and TRBJ2-7, with 9 bases aligning to TRBD2. V gave up 0 bases and J gave up 6 bases; unmatched junction bases: 1. The CDR3 is 13 residues long. Per the germline V gene, CDR1 is SGDLS and CDR2 is YYNGEE. DNA of the CDR3: TGTGCCAGCAGCGTAGAGACTAGCGGCGAGCAGTACTTC. Its translation: CASSVETSGEQYF.

The rearrangement uses TRBV28 and TRBJ2-5; 7 bases are a match to TRBD1. The CDR3 is 15 residues long. V trimming: 6 bases; J trimming: 5 bases; junction bases outside the gene matches: 12. Germline CDR1 is MDHEN and CDR2 is SYDVKM. The CDR3 nucleotides are TGTGCCAGCAGGAGGACAGGCCCTAAAGGGGAGACCCAGTACTTC. As protein: CASRRTGPKGETQYF.

This rearrangement joins TRBV18 to TRBJ2-7; the D gene is possibly TRBD2 (6 bases). The CDR3 has 16 amino acids. V was trimmed by 2 bases and J by 3 bases, leaving 17 bases between them. Germline-derived CDR1 and CDR2 are KGHSH and LQKENI. The CDR3: CASSPGPGGRIYEQYF. The CDR3, as DNA: TGTGCCAGCTCACCAGGACCCGGGGGACGGATCTACGAGCAGTACTTC.

A word on this clone: Other DNA sequences of this sample code for an identical CDR3. The chain employs TRBV19 and TRBJ1-5; the match to TRBD1 covers 7 bases. CDR3 length equals 14 residues. V lost 5 bases and J lost 2; bases outside the gene matches: 3. Germline values: CDR1 LNHDA, CDR2 SQIVND (reference sequence). CDR3: CASSETGGNQPQHF. The CDR3 nucleotides are TGTGCCAGTAGTGAAACAGGGGGCAATCAGCCCCAGCATTTT.

The chain has TRBV3-1 (or the pseudogene TRBV3-2) and TRBJ2-1; 8 bases match TRBD1. CDR1 and CDR2 (germline): LGHDT, YNNKEL (reference sequence). The CDR3 is made up of 16 amino acids. V lost 1 base, J lost 7 bases, and 9 bases stayed unmatched. CDR3 nucleotide sequence: TGTGCCAGCAGCCAAGGTTTTAACAGGGGGGCGAATGAGCAGTTCTTC. Protein sequence: CASSQGFNRGANEQFF.

J is TRBJ2-3 and V is TRBV5-8; 14 nucleotides line up with TRBD2. V lost 5 bases to trimming and J lost 1 base; unmatched junction nucleotides: 3. CDR1 is SGHTS, CDR2 YDEGEE, per germline. This CDR3 region has 16 residues. CDR3 sequence: CASSSGLAGGTDTQYF. CDR3 sequence (DNA): TGTGCCAGCAGTTCGGGACTAGCGGGAGGCACAGATACGCAGTATTTT. The variable domain in full, completed from reference TRBV5-8 and TRBJ2-3, reads EAGVTQSPTHLIKTRGQQATLRCSPISGHTSVYWYQQALGLGLQFLLWYDEGEERNRGNFPPRFSGRQFPNYSSELNVNALELEDSALYLCASSSGLAGGTDTQYFGPGTRLTVL.

The chain carries TRBV21-1 and TRBJ1-5. TRBV21-1 is noted as a pseudogene. This CDR3 region has 17 residues. The CDR3 DNA reads as TGTGCCAGCAGCAAAGGCGGAACGGGGGGGCCAGGGCAGCCCCAGCATTTT. As protein: CASSKGGTGGPGQPQHF.

The chain uses TRBV28 and TRBJ1-1; D possibly corresponds to TRBD1 (6 bases). V gave up 6 bases and J gave up 2 bases, with 13 bases separating them. Germline values: CDR1 MDHEN, CDR2 SYDVKM. The CDR3 sequence is 14 residues long. CDR3 DNA sequence: TGTGCCAGCAGGAATGCACAGGGTAACACTGAAGCTTTCTTT. Residues: CASRNAQGNTEAFF.

This clone was picked up many times. The chain has TRBV12-5 and TRBJ2-1; tentative D call: TRBD1 (5 bases). The CDR3 sequence is 12 residues long. CDR1 and CDR2 (germline): LGHNT, FRNRAP. Deletions cut 5 bases from V and 8 bases from J, with 10 bases between. The CDR3 nucleotides read TGTGCTAGTGGTATGACAGTAGATGAGCAGTTCTTC. Amino acids: CASGMTVDEQFF.

The chain couples TRBV7-9 to TRBJ2-3, with 7 positions matching TRBD2. The ends lost 3 bases at V and 1 base at J; junction bases unmatched: 16. This CDR3 is 19 amino acids long. Germline V lookup: CDR1 SEHNR, CDR2 FQNEAQ (reference sequence). This CDR3 reads CASSFKREFSVAGTDTQYF. The CDR3 coding sequence is TGTGCCAGCAGCTTTAAGCGGGAATTTTCCGTGGCAGGCACAGATACGCAGTATTTT.

The V and J genes are TRBV3-1 (or the pseudogene TRBV3-2) and TRBJ1-2; 10 nucleotides match TRBD1. Trimming at V came to 1 base and at J to 5 bases, leaving 4 bases not matched to a gene. CDR1 LGHDT and CDR2 YNNKEL come from the germline V gene (reference sequence). This CDR3 contains 15 residues. CDR3 sequence reads: CASSQGGTGEYGYTF. The CDR3 nucleotides are TGTGCCAGCAGCCAAGGTGGGACAGGGGAATATGGCTACACCTTC.

The rearrangement links TRBV5-5 to TRBJ2-7; 9 positions match TRBD2. CDR1 and CDR2 from the germline V gene are SGHKS and YYEKEE (reference sequence). CDR3 size: 17 residues. The junction had 16 bases not matched to a gene; V was cut back by 2 bases and J by 7 bases. In nucleotides, the CDR3 is TGTGCCAGCAGCTTCCGTGCGGGGGTAGCGGGAGTTTGGGAGCAGTACTTC. Translation: CASSFRAGVAGVWEQYF. Filled out from reference TRBV5-5 and TRBJ2-7, the complete variable domain reads DAGVTQSPTHLIKTRGQQVTLRCSPISGHKSVSWYQQVLGQGPQFIFQYYEKEERGRGNFPDRFSARQFPNYSSELNVNALLLGDSALYLCASSFRAGVAGVWEQYFGPGTRLTVT.

This clone came up once. J is TRBJ1-4 and V is TRBV5-1; D gene ambiguous. Trimming took 0 bases from V and 5 from J, leaving 8 bases between them. The germline V gene has CDR1 SGHRS and CDR2 YFSETQ. The CDR3 has 14 amino acids. The CDR3 here is CASSLAGSNEKLFF. DNA of the CDR3: TGCGCCAGCAGCTTGGCAGGTTCGAATGAAAAACTGTTTTTT. The full variable domain, rest sourced from reference TRBV5-1 and TRBJ1-4, is KAGVTQTPRYLIKTRGQQVTLSCSPISGHRSVSWYQQTPGQGLQFLFEYFSETQRNKGNFPGRFSGRQFSNSRSEMNVSTLELGDSALYLCASSLAGSNEKLFFGSGTQLSVL.

The CDR3 loop reads CASSNYGTGTGELFF. In nucleotides, the CDR3 is TGCGCCAGCAGCAACTACGGGACAGGGACCGGGGAGCTGTTTTTT. This chain connects TRBV5-1 to TRBJ2-2; 9 nucleotides line up with TRBD1. With 4 bases clipped from V and 5 bases from J, the junction kept 6 bases outside the gene matches. The CDR3 contains 15 residues. Germline V CDR1 and CDR2: SGHRS, YFSETQ.

The chain combines TRBV5-1 with TRBJ2-3; D unresolved. CDR1 is SGHRS and CDR2 is YFSETQ in the germline V gene. The CDR3 has 14 residues. V was clipped by 0 bases and J by 6 bases, with 11 bases between them. The CDR3 loop reads CASSLGSSSDTQYF. CDR3 DNA sequence: TGCGCCAGCAGCTTGGGTAGTAGCTCGGATACGCAGTATTTT.

The V gene is TRBV19, the J gene TRBJ1-4, with TRBD1 identical over 11 bases. CDR1 and CDR2 from the germline V gene are LNHDA and SQIVND (reference sequence). This CDR3 has 12 amino acids. Germline trimming cut 9 bases from V and 7 bases from J; bases unmatched to any gene: 1. CDR3 protein: CASGTGGEKLFF. In DNA form, the CDR3 reads TGTGCCAGCGGGACAGGGGGTGAAAAACTGTTTTTT. Using reference TRBV19 and TRBJ1-4 for the parts outside the CDR3, the full variable domain is DGGITQSPKYLFRKEGQNVTLSCEQNLNHDAMYWYRQDPGQGLRLIYYSQIVNDFQKGDIAEGYSVSREKKESFPLTVTSAQKNPTAFYLCASGTGGEKLFFGSGTQLSVL.

The V call is TRBV5-6, the J call TRBJ2-7, with 10 bases aligning to TRBD2. CDR3 length: 14 amino acids. CDR1 and CDR2 (germline): SGHDT, YYEEEE. The ends lost 4 bases at V and 3 bases at J; junction bases unmatched: 4. The CDR3, as DNA: TGTGCCAGCAGCAACGGACTAGCGGACTACGAGCAGTACTTC. Its translation: CASSNGLADYEQYF.

The chain joins TRBV19 to TRBJ2-2; 7 bases fit TRBD2. The length of the CDR3 is 16 residues. Germline V CDR1 and CDR2: LNHDA, SQIVND (reference sequence). Losses at the gene ends were 5 bases for V and 1 base for J; bases not matched to a gene: 7. The CDR3 here is CASSPFAGVNTGELFF. CDR3 sequence (DNA): TGTGCCAGTAGTCCCTTCGCGGGGGTGAACACCGGGGAGCTGTTTTTT.

This rearrangement joins TRBV19 to TRBJ2-2; D not certain. Per germline, CDR1 LNHDA and CDR2 SQIVND (reference sequence). Trimming stripped 3 bases from V and 6 bases from J, with 2 bases between. The CDR3 length is 11 residues. DNA of the CDR3: TGTGCCAGTAGTATCGCCGGGGAGCTGTTTTTT. Amino acids: CASSIAGELFF.